The present T cell receptor beta chain was sequenced within a study of blood T cell repertoires in COVID-19 (dated by TCRdb to the early 2020s). Regarding the study in general: Collaborator samples came from the United States, Italy and Spain and covered acute and convalescent phases of COVID-19. The prospective study material was composed of cDNA or gDNA derived from T cells, B-cell-depleted T cells, or PBMCs. Deeply sampled blood TCRbeta repertoires from subjects exposed to, actively infected with, or recovered from COVID-19 were included in the dataset. A freely available public database, intended as a resource for researchers studying the immune response to SARS-CoV-2, is where the repertoires were released. The samples were drawn from the first 160 participants of the ongoing ImmuneRACE study and from 1,254 subjects provided by 6 global collaborators. Sample metadata almost always included a de-identified subject ID, COVID-19 status, age in years and sex. Where available, HLA class I and class II types were taken from metadata supplied by the sample provider and were not determined by assay-based typing.

CDR1 and CDR2 (SQVTM, ANQGSEA) derive from the germline V gene. The CDR3 spans 14 residues, from the cysteine through the phenylalanine. Only the CDR3 portion is preserved as DNA: 42 bases, with reading frame beginning at the first base. Relative to germline, V is 7 bases shorter and J is 5 bases shorter, with 20 bases between their ends. The collaborating institutions used their own protocols to collect whole blood in K2EDTA tubes. For TCRbeta analysis, collaborators shipped samples as frozen whole blood, isolated PBMCs, or DNA extracted from either of those sample types. What the research found in general, with its limitations: How much clinical and demographic metadata was included differed by source and by participant, and the metadata was provided uncurated.

Comment on this clone: Its antigen specificity is not known. Base qualities are missing; no much larger clone stands one base away.

TCRbeta CDR3 regions were amplified from genomic DNA by means of the immunoSEQ Assay, a bias-controlled multiplex PCR. Processing in the source paper ran as follows. Within the assay, amplification of reference gene primers was used to estimate how many nucleated cells each sample contained. Sequence reads were collapsed and filtered to measure the absolute abundance of every unique TCRbeta CDR3 rearrangement. Productive Simpson clonality was computed per sample as the square root of Simpson's diversity index over productive rearrangements. What TCRdb holds here is the immuneACCESS table cut down to in-frame rearrangements. Part of the clones is not present; checked against another copy, under half of the missing clones reflect an unresolved V gene, and the others are unexplained. Clone size and V and J calls were adopted from that table, with D and trimming inferred from the DNA. The table for this sample lists about 190,000 clones; about nine tenths of them were counted only once. Around 6.6% of the sample comes from the top ten.

Source material: peripheral blood. The sequence was collected from a middle-aged man with acute or convalescent COVID-19. The chain couples TRBV29-1 to TRBJ2-5; the D assignment is uncertain and may be TRBD1 or TRBD2, with 5 bases supporting each. The CDR3 reads as follows: CSGGSWTRGETQYF. At the DNA level, the sequence is TGCAGCGGGGGCTCGTGGACGCGAGGGGAGACCCAGTACTTC.